Listed here is a single T cell receptor beta chain. The data were taken from a study of blood T cell repertoires in COVID-19. About the research overall: Sites across the United States, Italy and Spain contributed samples from acute and convalescent COVID-19. The analysed material was cDNA or gDNA that came from T cells, B-cell-depleted T cells, or PBMCs.

Per the authors' pipeline: Estimation of nucleated cell counts was performed using reference gene primer amplification. Libraries were prepared by immunoSEQ multiplex PCR; TCRdb keeps only in-frame clonotypes and omits some of them. V and J calls and clone size are copied from that table; D and trimming were computed from the DNA. The sample holds 310,000 or so clones, about 90% seen once. The sequencing input was peripheral blood. This TCR derives from a woman younger than 45 who had recovered from COVID-19.

The CDR3 spells CASTRTANTEAFF. The CDR3 DNA reads as TGTGCCAGCACCCGGACAGCGAACACTGAAGCTTTCTTT. The chain couples TRBV6-4 to TRBJ1-1; a weak D match, TRBD1 (6 bases). This CDR3 has 13 residues. Trimming took 7 bases from V and 1 from J, leaving 10 bases between them. The germline CDR1 and CDR2 sequences are MRHNA and SNTAGT.